This TCR beta chain was sequenced during a study of Tregs in tolerant kidney transplant recipients. Study conclusions and caveats: Changing PCR primers prevented nucleotide comparison between some patients' samples.

The junction had 8 bases not matched to a gene; V was cut back by 8 bases and J by 6 bases. CDR3 length: 12 residues. Germline V gene lookup returns CDR1 SQVTM and CDR2 ANQGSEA. Notes on this clone: No antigen is known for it. The missing CDR3 end, 3 residues past where the read stops, is filled in from the germline J gene.

The table came from immunoSEQ multiplex PCR; TCRdb's copy has only in-frame clones and leaves some out. This sample's clone table lists about 15,000 clones. Recipients received nonmyeloablative bone marrow transplants from related graft donors, with transient mixed chimerism. Thawed PBMCs were FACS-sorted into unstimulated CD4+CD25+CD127- regulatory T cells, CD4+CD25- non-regulatory cells, CD4 and CD8 cells. Sample: CD4+ T cells from blood (PBMCs), taken 12 months after the transplant. The rearrangement uses TRBV29-1 and TRBJ2-3; 7 positions match TRBD1. The clonotype comes from a human patient who received a combined kidney and bone marrow transplant. Some T cells may be graft donor cells. The CDR3 bases that were read are TGCAGCCAGACAGGGTTGGCTGATACG. Its translation: CSQTGLADT. From start to end, the CDR3 is CSQTGLADTQYF.